This TCR beta chain was found in a study of T-cell memory formation after mild COVID-19. One entry per CDR3 protein results from TCRdb running MiXCR on the 5' RACE reads. The table shows around 310,000 distinct CDR3 sequences, with 20% to 25% occurring only once. The germline CDR1 and CDR2 sequences are SGHRS and YFSETQ. V dropped 4 bases and J dropped 2 bases, with 11 bases sitting between them. The CDR3 runs 14 residues. This rearrangement joins TRBV5-1 to TRBJ2-3; D unresolved. Sequencing used PBMCs or a T cell subset sorted from them (not recorded which). This sequence originates from a man younger than 35 who had mild COVID-19 (a few samples of this study predate the infection). Cell type and time point are not known. In DNA, the CDR3 is TGCGCCAGCAGCCCCGACTGGAACACAGATACGCAGTATTTT. Translating gives CASSPDWNTDTQYF.